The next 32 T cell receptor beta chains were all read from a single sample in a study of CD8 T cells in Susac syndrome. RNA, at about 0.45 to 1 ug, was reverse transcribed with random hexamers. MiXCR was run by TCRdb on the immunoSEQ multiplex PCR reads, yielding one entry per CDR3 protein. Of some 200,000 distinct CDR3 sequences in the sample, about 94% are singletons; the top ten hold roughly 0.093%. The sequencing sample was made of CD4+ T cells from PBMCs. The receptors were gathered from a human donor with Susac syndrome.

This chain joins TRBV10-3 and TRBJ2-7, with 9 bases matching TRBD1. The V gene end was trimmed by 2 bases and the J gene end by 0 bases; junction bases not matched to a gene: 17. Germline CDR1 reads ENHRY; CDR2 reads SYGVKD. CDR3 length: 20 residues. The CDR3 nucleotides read TGTGCCATCAGTGAGGTGAGGGGGGGACAGGGTGCTCCAAGCTCCTACGAGCAGTACTTC. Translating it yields CAISEVRGGQGAPSSYEQYF.

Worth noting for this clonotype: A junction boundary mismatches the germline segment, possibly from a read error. In nucleotides, the CDR3 is TGTGCCAGCAGTTTGGCGGGGCTCGGGATCGCCAAAAACATTCAGTACTTC. It specifies CASSLAGLGIAKNIQYF. This chain joins TRBV5-4 and TRBJ2-4, with D perhaps TRBD2 (6 bases). Germline V gene data show CDR1 as SGHNT and CDR2 as YYREEE (reference sequence). The CDR3 runs 17 residues. Variable domain in full (rest from reference TRBV5-4 and TRBJ2-4): ETGVTQSPTHLIKTRGQQVTLRCSSQSGHNTVSWYQQALGQGPQFIFQYYREEENGRGNFPPRFSGLQFPNYSSELNVNALELDDSALYLCASSLAGLGIAKNIQYFGAGTRLSVL.

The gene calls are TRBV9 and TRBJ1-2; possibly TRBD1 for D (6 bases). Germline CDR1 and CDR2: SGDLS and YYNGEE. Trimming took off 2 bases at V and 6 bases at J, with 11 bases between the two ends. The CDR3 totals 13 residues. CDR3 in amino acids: CASSVGGMDGYTF. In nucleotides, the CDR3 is TGTGCCAGCAGCGTGGGGGGCATGGATGGCTACACCTTC.

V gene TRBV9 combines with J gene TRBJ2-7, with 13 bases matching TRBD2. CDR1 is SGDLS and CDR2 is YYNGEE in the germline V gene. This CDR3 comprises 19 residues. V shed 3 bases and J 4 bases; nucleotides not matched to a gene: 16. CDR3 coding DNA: TGTGCCAGCAGCGGTACTAGCGGGGGGGCCAAGGGTTTCTCTTACGAGCAGTACTTC. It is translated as CASSGTSGGAKGFSYEQYF.

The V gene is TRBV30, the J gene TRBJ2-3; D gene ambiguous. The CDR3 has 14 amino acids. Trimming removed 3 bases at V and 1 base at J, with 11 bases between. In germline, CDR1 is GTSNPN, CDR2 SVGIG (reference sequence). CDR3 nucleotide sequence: TGTGCCTGGAGCGCTAGGACGGGCACAGATACGCAGTATTTT. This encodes CAWSARTGTDTQYF.

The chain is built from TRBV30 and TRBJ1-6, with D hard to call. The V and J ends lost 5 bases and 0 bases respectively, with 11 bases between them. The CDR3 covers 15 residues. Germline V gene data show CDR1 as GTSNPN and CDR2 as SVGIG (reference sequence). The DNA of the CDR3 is TGTGCCTGGGAACCGGGCCGCTCCTATAATTCACCCCTCCACTTT. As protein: CAWEPGRSYNSPLHF.

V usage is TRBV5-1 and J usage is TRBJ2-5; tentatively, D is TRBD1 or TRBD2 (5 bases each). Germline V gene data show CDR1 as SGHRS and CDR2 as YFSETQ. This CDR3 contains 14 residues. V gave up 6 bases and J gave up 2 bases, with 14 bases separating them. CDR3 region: CASMRGQGQETQYF. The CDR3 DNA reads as TGCGCCAGCATGAGAGGGCAGGGACAAGAGACCCAGTACTTC.

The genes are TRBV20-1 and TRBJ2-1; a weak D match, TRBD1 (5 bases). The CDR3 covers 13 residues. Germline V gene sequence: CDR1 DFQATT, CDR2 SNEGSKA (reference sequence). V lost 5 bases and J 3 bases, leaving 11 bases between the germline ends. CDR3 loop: CSARQINYNEQFF. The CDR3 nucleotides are TGCAGTGCTCGACAGATAAACTACAATGAGCAGTTCTTC.

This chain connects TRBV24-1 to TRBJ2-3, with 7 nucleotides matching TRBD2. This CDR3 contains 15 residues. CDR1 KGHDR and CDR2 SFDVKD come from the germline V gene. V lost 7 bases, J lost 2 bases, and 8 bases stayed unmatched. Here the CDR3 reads CATSSSGTVTDTQYF. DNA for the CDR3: TGTGCCACCAGCTCTAGCGGAACCGTCACAGATACGCAGTATTTT.

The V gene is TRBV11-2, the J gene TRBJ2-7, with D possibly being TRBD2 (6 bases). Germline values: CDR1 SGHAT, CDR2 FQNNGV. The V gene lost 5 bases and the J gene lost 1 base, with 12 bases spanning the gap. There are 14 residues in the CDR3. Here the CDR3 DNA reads TGTGCCAGCAGCGGCACCCGGGGGTCCTACGAGCAGTACTTC. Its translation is CASSGTRGSYEQYF.

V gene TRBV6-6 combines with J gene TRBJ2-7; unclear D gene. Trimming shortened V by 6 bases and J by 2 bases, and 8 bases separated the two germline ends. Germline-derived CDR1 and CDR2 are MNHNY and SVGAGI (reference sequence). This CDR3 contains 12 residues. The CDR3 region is CASRKDTYEQYF. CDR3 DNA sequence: TGTGCCAGCAGAAAAGACACCTACGAGCAGTACTTC.

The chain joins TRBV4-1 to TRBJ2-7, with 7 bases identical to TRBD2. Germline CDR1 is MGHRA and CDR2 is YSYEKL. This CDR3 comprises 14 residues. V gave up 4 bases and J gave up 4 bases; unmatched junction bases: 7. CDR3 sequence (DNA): TGCGCCAGCAGCCCTAGGACTAGTCCGTACGAGCAGTACTTC. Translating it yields CASSPRTSPYEQYF.

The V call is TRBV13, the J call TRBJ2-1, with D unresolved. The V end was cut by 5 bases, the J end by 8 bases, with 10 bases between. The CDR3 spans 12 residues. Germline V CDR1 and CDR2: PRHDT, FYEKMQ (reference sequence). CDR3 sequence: CASSLGYDEQFF. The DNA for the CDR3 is TGTGCCAGCAGCCTGGGGTATGATGAGCAGTTCTTC. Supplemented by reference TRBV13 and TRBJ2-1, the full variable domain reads AAGVIQSPRHLIKEKRETATLKCYPIPRHDTVYWYQQGPGQDPQFLISFYEKMQSDKGSIPDRFSAQQFSDYHSELNMSSLELGDSALYFCASSLGYDEQFFGPGTRLTVL.

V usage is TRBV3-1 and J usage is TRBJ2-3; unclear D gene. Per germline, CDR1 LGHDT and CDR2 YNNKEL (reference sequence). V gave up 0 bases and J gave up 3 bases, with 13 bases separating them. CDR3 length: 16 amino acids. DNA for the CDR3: TGTGCCAGCAGCCAAGATCCCAGTCCGCGGACAGATACGCAGTATTTT. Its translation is CASSQDPSPRTDTQYF.

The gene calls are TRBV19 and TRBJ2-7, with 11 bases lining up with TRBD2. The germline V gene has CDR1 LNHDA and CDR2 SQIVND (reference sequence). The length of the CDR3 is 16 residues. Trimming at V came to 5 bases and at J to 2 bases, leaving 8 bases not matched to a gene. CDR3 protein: CASSPRGSGGAYEQYF. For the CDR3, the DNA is TGTGCCAGTAGTCCCCGTGGTAGCGGGGGGGCCTACGAGCAGTACTTC.

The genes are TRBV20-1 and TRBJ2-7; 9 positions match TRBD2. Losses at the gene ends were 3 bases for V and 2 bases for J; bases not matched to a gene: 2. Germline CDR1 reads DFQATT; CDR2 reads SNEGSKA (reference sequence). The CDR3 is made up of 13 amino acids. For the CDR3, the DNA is TGCAGTGCTAGGACTAGCGGAACCTACGAGCAGTACTTC. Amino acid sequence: CSARTSGTYEQYF.

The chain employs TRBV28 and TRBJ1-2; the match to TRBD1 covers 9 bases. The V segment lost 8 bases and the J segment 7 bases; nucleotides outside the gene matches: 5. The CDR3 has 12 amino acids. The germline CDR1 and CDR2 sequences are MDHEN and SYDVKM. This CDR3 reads CASGQGMFGYTF. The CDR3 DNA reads TGTGCCAGCGGACAGGGGATGTTTGGCTACACCTTC.

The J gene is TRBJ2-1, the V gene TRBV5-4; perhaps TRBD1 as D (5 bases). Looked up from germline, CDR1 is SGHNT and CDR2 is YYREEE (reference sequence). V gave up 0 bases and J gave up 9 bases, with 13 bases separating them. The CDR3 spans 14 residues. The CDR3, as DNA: TGTGCCAGCAGCTTGGCCTTGACAGAGCGTGAGCAGTTCTTC. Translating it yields CASSLALTEREQFF.

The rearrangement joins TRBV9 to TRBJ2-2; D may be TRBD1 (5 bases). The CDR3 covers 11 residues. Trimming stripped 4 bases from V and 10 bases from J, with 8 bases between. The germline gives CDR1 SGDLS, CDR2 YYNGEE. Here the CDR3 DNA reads TGTGCCAGCAGCCCACAGGAGGAGCTGTTTTTT. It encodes CASSPQEELFF.

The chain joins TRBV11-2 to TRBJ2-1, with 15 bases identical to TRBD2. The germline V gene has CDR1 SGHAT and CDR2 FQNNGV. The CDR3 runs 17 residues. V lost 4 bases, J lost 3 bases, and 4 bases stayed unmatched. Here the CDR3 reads CASSSGLAGGGYNEQFF. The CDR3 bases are TGTGCCAGCAGCTCCGGACTAGCGGGGGGGGGCTACAATGAGCAGTTCTTC. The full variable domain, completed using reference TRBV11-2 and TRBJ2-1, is EAGVAQSPRYKIIEKRQSVAFWCNPISGHATLYWYQQILGQGPKLLIQFQNNGVVDDSQLPKDRFSAERLKGVDSTLKIQPAKLEDSAVYLCASSSGLAGGGYNEQFFGPGTRLTVL.

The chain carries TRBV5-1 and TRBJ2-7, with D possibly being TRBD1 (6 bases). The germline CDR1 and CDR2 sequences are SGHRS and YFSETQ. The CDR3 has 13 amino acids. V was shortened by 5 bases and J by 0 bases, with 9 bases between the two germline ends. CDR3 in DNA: TGCGCCAGCAGGAGACAGGACTCCTACGAGCAGTACTTC. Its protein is CASRRQDSYEQYF. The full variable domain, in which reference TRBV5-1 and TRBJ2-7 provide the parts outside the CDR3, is KAGVTQTPRYLIKTRGQQVTLSCSPISGHRSVSWYQQTPGQGLQFLFEYFSETQRNKGNFPGRFSGRQFSNSRSEMNVSTLELGDSALYLCASRRQDSYEQYFGPGTRLTVT.

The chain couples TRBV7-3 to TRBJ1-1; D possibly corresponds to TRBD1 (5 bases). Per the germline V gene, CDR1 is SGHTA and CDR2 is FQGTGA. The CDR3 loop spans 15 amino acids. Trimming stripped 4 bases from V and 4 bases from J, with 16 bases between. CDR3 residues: CASSSPTQGSTEAFF. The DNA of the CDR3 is TGTGCCAGCAGCTCTCCCACTCAGGGAAGCACTGAAGCTTTCTTT. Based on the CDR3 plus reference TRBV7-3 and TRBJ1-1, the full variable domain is GAGVSQTPSNKVTEKGKYVELRCDPISGHTALYWYRQSLGQGPEFLIYFQGTGAADDSGLPNDRFFAVRPEGSVSTLKIQRTERGDSAVYLCASSSPTQGSTEAFFGQGTRLTVV.

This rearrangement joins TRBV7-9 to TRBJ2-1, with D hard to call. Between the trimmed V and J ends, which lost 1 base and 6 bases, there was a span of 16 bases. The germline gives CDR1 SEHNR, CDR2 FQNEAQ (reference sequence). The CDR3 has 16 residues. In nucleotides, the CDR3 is TGTGCCAGCAGCTTAGGTCCAGGATCACTGGTCAATGAGCAGTTCTTC. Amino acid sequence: CASSLGPGSLVNEQFF.

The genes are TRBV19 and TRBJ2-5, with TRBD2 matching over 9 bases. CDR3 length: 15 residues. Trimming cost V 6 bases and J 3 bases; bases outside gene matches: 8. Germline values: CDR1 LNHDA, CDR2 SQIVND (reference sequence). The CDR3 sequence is CASRKRGAGEETQYF. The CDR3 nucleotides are TGTGCCAGTAGGAAGCGGGGGGCGGGCGAAGAGACCCAGTACTTC.

CDR3 residues: CASSYFINSQETQYF. CDR3 sequence (DNA): TGTGCCAGCAGTTACTTCATTAACAGCCAAGAGACCCAGTACTTC. This chain uses TRBV6-2 or TRBV6-3 with TRBJ2-5, with D unclear. The CDR3 covers 15 residues. Trimming took 1 base from V and 1 from J, leaving 10 bases between them. Germline CDR1 MNHEY, CDR2 SVGEGT.

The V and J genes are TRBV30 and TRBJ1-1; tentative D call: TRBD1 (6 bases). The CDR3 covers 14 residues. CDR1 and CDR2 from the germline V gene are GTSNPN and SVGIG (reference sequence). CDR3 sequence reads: CALTRDNMNTEAFF. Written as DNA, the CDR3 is TGTGCTCTGACCCGGGACAACATGAACACTGAAGCTTTCTTT.

CDR3 bases: TGTGCCAGTAGTTCCCCCACTACGAGCTCCTACAATGAGCAGTTCTTC. Protein sequence: CASSSPTTSSYNEQFF. This chain uses TRBV19 with TRBJ2-1; D ambiguous. Germline CDR1 LNHDA, CDR2 SQIVND (reference sequence). This CDR3 contains 16 residues. The V end lost 5 bases, the J end lost 0 bases, and 14 bases lay between the germline ends.

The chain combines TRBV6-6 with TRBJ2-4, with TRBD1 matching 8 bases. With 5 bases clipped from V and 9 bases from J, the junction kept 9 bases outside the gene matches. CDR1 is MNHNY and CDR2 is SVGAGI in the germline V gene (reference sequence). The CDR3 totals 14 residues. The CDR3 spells CASSPRGQESIQYF. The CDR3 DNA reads TGTGCCAGCAGTCCACGGGGACAGGAAAGCATTCAGTACTTC.

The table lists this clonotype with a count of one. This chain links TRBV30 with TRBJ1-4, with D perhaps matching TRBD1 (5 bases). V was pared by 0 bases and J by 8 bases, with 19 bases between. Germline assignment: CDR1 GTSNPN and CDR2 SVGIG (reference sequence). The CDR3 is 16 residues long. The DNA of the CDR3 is TGTGCCTGGAGTGTACTCGGCAGGGTAGTAGGGGAAAAACTGTTTTTT. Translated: CAWSVLGRVVGEKLFF. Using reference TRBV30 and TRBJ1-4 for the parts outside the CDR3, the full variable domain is SQTIHQWPATLVQPVGSPLSLECTVEGTSNPNLYWYRQAAGRGLQLLFYSVGIGQISSEVPQNLSASRPQDRQFILSSKKLLLSDSGFYLCAWSVLGRVVGEKLFFGSGTQLSVL.

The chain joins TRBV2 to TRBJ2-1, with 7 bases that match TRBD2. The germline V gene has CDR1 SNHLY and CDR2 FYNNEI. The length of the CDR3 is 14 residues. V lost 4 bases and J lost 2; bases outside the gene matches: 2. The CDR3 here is CASSGGTTYNEQFF. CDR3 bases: TGTGCCAGCAGTGGGGGGACTACCTACAATGAGCAGTTCTTC. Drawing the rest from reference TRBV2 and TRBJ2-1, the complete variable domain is EPEVTQTPSHQVTQMGQEVILRCVPISNHLYFYWYRQILGQKVEFLVSFYNNEISEKSEIFDDQFSVERPDGSNFTLKIRSTKLEDSAMYFCASSGGTTYNEQFFGPGTRLTVL.

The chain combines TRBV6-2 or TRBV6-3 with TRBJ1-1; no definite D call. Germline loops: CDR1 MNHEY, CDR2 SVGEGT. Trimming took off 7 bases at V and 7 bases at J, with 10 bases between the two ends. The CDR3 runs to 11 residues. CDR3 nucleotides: TGTGCCAGCAACACTGGGTTTGAAGCTTTCTTT. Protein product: CASNTGFEAFF.

The CDR3 DNA sequence: TGTGCCAGCAGCCAACTAACTAGCGGGGGCTACAATGAGCAGTTCTTC. It encodes CASSQLTSGGYNEQFF. This chain connects TRBV11-3 to TRBJ2-1; 11 bases match TRBD2. The CDR3 contains 16 residues. Trimming cost V 5 bases and J 3 bases; bases outside gene matches: 6. Germline CDR1 SGHNT, CDR2 YENEEA.